These 6 T cell receptor beta chains were sequenced from one sample in a study of cytomegalovirus exposure and HLA in healthy donors. PCR primers comprised 60 Vbeta and 13 Jbeta primers. TCRdb's copy holds only in-frame clones and misses some; the assay was immunoSEQ multiplex PCR. Of 99,000 or so clones in the sample, 75% to 85% were seen once. Sequenced sample: PBMCs. The receptors were sampled from a man younger than 30 in good health and CMV-seronegative.

This chain uses TRBV13 with TRBJ1-5; 7 positions agree with TRBD1. The CDR3 is made up of 14 amino acids. Germline V gene sequence: CDR1 PRHDT, CDR2 FYEKMQ (reference sequence). V trimming: 5 bases; J trimming: 3 bases; junction bases outside the gene matches: 4. This CDR3 is CASSQGGPNQPQHF. In DNA, the CDR3 is TGTGCCAGCAGCCAAGGGGGCCCCAATCAGCCCCAGCATTTT.

The chain links TRBV5-4 to TRBJ2-3; 12 bases match TRBD2. Germline lookup yields CDR1 SGHNT and CDR2 YYREEE (reference sequence). This CDR3 has 16 residues. J gave up 0 bases and V 2 bases, and 1 base lay outside the gene matches. CDR3 DNA sequence: TGTGCCAGCAGCTTTGGGACTAGCGGGAGCACAGATACGCAGTATTTT. This gives the protein CASSFGTSGSTDTQYF.

The rearrangement links TRBV5-5 to TRBJ1-5, with D perhaps matching TRBD1 (5 bases). The length of the CDR3 is 15 residues. With 0 bases removed from V and 2 bases from J, the gap between germline ends came to 9 bases. Germline V gives CDR1 SGHKS, CDR2 YYEKEE (reference sequence). The CDR3 sequence is CASSLEIRGNQPQHF. CDR3 sequence (DNA): TGTGCCAGCAGCTTGGAGATCAGGGGCAATCAGCCCCAGCATTTT.

CDR3 sequence: CASSYRGADTQYF. CDR3 coding DNA: TGTGCCAGCAGTTACAGGGGCGCAGATACGCAGTATTTT. V is TRBV6-5 and J is TRBJ2-3; weak D call: TRBD1 (5 bases). The CDR3 is 13 amino acids. In germline, CDR1 is MNHEY, CDR2 SVGAGI. V gave up 2 bases and J gave up 4 bases, with 7 bases separating them.

This clone was recorded a few times. The rearrangement uses TRBV30 and TRBJ1-5; a possible D gene is TRBD1 (5 bases). Germline CDR1 GTSNPN, CDR2 SVGIG (reference sequence). V dropped 1 base and J dropped 10 bases, with 11 bases sitting between them. The CDR3 has 12 amino acids. CDR3 residues: CAWSGRGGPQHF. The CDR3 region has the DNA TGTGCCTGGAGTGGACGGGGGGGTCCCCAGCATTTT.

V and J are TRBV28 and TRBJ1-4; tentatively, D is TRBD1 (6 bases). The V gene's germline CDR1 is MDHEN and CDR2 SYDVKM. V dropped 5 bases and J dropped 3 bases, with 16 bases sitting between them. The CDR3 contains 16 residues. The CDR3 loop reads CASSLNLQGPNEKLFF. The CDR3 nucleotides are TGTGCCAGCAGTCTCAACTTACAGGGCCCTAATGAAAAACTGTTTTTT.